The sequence of this T cell receptor beta chain was determined in a study of shared clonotypes between healthy human individuals. Study-wide context: Per donor, CD8 memory used one plate, CD8 naive used two, CD4 memory used three and CD4 naive used three. Study conclusions and caveats: Across subsets, estimated richness was generally greater for naive than for memory populations. In contrast to clonotypes shared by all four donors, non-shared clonotypes had lower generation probabilities.

This CDR3 contains 16 residues. Germline loops: CDR1 SEHNR, CDR2 FQNEAQ (reference sequence). V lost 5 bases to trimming and J lost 2 bases; unmatched junction nucleotides: 9. Naive CD8 cells were CD45RO-negative, positively selected for CCR7, excluding terminally differentiated effector memory CD45RA+ cells. Deep-level running was used for the assay. The protocol was immunoSEQ multiplex PCR, while the TCRdb copy is restricted to in-frame clones and leaves out a portion. The table has some 800,000 clones, 92% seen once; the top ten hold less than 25%. For this clone: As yet, its antigen is unknown.

The V gene is TRBV7-9, the J gene TRBJ2-3, with 8 bases fitting TRBD1. The specimen was naive CD8+ T cells sorted from blood. This receptor was obtained from a man aged 30 to 45 in good health. The CDR3 bases are TGTGCCAGCAGCGACCGGGGACAGGAGTACACAGATACGCAGTATTTT. Its translation: CASSDRGQEYTDTQYF.